These 20 T cell receptor beta chains share one sample of origin, sequenced in a study of shared clonotypes between healthy human individuals. Clones were read by immunoSEQ multiplex PCR, and TCRdb kept only the in-frame ones, dropping some. This sample has about 2.4 million clones, with 85% to 95% found just once. Sequencing was done on a sample of naive CD4+ T cells sorted from blood. As for subset: CD45RA+ positively selected. All receptors derive from a man between 18 and 29 years old in good health.

V and J are TRBV2 and TRBJ2-3; D call uncertain. Germline CDR1 is SNHLY and CDR2 is FYNNEI. There are 14 residues in the CDR3. V was trimmed by 6 bases and J by 2 bases, leaving 12 bases between them. DNA of the CDR3: TGTGCCAGCAGGACGGTCCTTTCCACAGATACGCAGTATTTT. Its protein is CASRTVLSTDTQYF.

V and J are TRBV27 and TRBJ2-7; 11 bases are a match to TRBD2. This CDR3 region has 17 residues. CDR1 and CDR2 from the germline V gene are MNHEY and SMNVEV (reference sequence). V shed 4 bases, J shed 0 bases, and the junction held 8 bases outside the gene matches. Written as DNA, the CDR3 is TGTGCCAGCAGTTCCTTAACTAGCGGGAGTGTCTCCTACGAGCAGTACTTC. Amino acid sequence: CASSSLTSGSVSYEQYF.

On this clone itself: Other DNA variants within this sample encode the same CDR3. This sequence joins TRBV5-1 and TRBJ2-7, with 10 bases identical to TRBD1. Germline V gives CDR1 SGHRS, CDR2 YFSETQ. V shed 2 bases, J shed 2 bases, and the junction held 4 bases outside the gene matches. The CDR3 totals 15 residues. The CDR3, as DNA: TGCGCCAGCAGCTTAAGGACAGGGGGTGCCTACGAGCAGTACTTC. Its translation is CASSLRTGGAYEQYF.

This chain links TRBV27 with TRBJ2-7; D perhaps matches TRBD2 (5 bases). This CDR3 contains 13 residues. Trimming removed 6 bases from V and 2 bases from J, with 11 bases in between. Germline CDR1 MNHEY, CDR2 SMNVEV (reference sequence). CDR3 sequence: CASSPRATYEQYF. The CDR3 region has the DNA TGTGCCAGCAGCCCGAGGGCCACCTACGAGCAGTACTTC.

This sequence joins TRBV5-4 and TRBJ2-1, with D uncertain. V was shortened by 1 base and J by 3 bases, with 11 bases between the two germline ends. In germline, CDR1 is SGHNT, CDR2 YYREEE (reference sequence). The CDR3 length is 15 residues. The CDR3 reads CASSLSHGNYNEQFF. In DNA, the CDR3 is TGTGCCAGCAGCTTGAGCCACGGCAACTACAATGAGCAGTTCTTC.

V gene TRBV27 combines with J gene TRBJ1-2; TRBD1 aligns across 8 bases. The germline CDR1 and CDR2 sequences are MNHEY and SMNVEV (reference sequence). The CDR3 has 16 amino acids. The J segment lost 4 bases and the V segment lost 3 bases, leaving 10 bases of the junction unmatched. DNA for the CDR3: TGTGCCAGCAGTTTCCGCCAGACAGGGGAGCCCTATGGCTACACCTTC. This sequence encodes CASSFRQTGEPYGYTF.

The genes are TRBV6-5 and TRBJ2-1; D remains ambiguous. The V gene's germline CDR1 is MNHEY and CDR2 SVGAGI. The ends were cut back, 7 bases at V and 0 bases at J, with 7 bases in the middle. This CDR3 contains 13 residues. CDR3 coding DNA: TGTGCCAGCAAACGCAGCTCCTACAATGAGCAGTTCTTC. Its translation is CASKRSSYNEQFF.

This chain connects TRBV11-3 to TRBJ2-3; no clear D. This CDR3 contains 13 residues. V lost 5 bases and J lost 3, with 9 bases in between. Germline CDR1 and CDR2: SGHNT and YENEEA. The CDR3 loop is CASSTSRTDTQYF. The CDR3 DNA is TGTGCCAGCAGCACTTCCCGGACAGATACGCAGTATTTT.

The chain carries TRBV28 and TRBJ2-3, with TRBD2 matching 8 bases. In germline, CDR1 is MDHEN, CDR2 SYDVKM. The trim removed 2 bases at V and 5 bases at J, leaving 3 bases unmatched. The CDR3 length is 14 residues. The CDR3 spells CASSLAGGQDTQYF. The CDR3 DNA is TGTGCCAGCAGTTTAGCGGGGGGCCAAGATACGCAGTATTTT.

The chain uses TRBV6-5 and TRBJ1-2, with D uncertain. V lost 0 bases, J lost 5 bases, and 10 bases lay in between. Germline-derived CDR1 and CDR2 are MNHEY and SVGAGI. The CDR3 loop spans 14 amino acids. CDR3: CASSYSRDFYGYTF. In DNA form, the CDR3 reads TGTGCCAGCAGTTACTCGAGGGATTTTTATGGCTACACCTTC.

A note on this clone: Additional DNA sequences in this sample encode the identical CDR3. The chain recombines TRBV14 with TRBJ1-4; D not resolved. The CDR3 has 13 amino acids. The V end was cut by 1 base, the J end by 8 bases, with 8 bases between. Looked up from germline, CDR1 is SGHDN and CDR2 is FVKESK. The CDR3 is CASSQGGREKLFF. DNA of the CDR3: TGTGCCAGCAGCCAAGGAGGGCGAGAAAAACTGTTTTTT.

This clone was seen more than once but under ten times. The chain is built from TRBV28 and TRBJ1-1; perhaps TRBD1 as D (6 bases). Per germline, CDR1 MDHEN and CDR2 SYDVKM. Trimming left V 6 bases short and J 2 bases short, with 13 bases between. This CDR3 region has 14 residues. The CDR3 is CASRLYRVNTEAFF. The CDR3 bases are TGTGCCAGCAGGTTGTACAGGGTTAACACTGAAGCTTTCTTT.

The CDR3 sequence is CASSLERGSYEQYF. Here the CDR3 DNA reads TGTGCCAGCAGCTTAGAGCGGGGATCCTACGAGCAGTACTTC. This chain connects TRBV7-2 to TRBJ2-7, with 7 bases aligning to TRBD2. The CDR3 is 14 amino acids. Germline V gene sequence: CDR1 SGHTA, CDR2 FQGNSA. V lost 1 base, J lost 1 base, and 1 base stayed unmatched.

This sequence joins TRBV30 and TRBJ1-6; D uncertain. CDR3 length: 14 amino acids. CDR1 is GTSNPN and CDR2 is SVGIG in the germline V gene (reference sequence). V was clipped by 5 bases and J by 7 bases, with 15 bases between them. CDR3 sequence: CAWVQVVGNSPLHF. CDR3 bases: TGTGCCTGGGTACAAGTTGTTGGGAATTCACCCCTCCACTTT.

This rearrangement joins TRBV29-1 to TRBJ2-5; D is uncertain. The CDR3 loop spans 11 amino acids. V was trimmed by 1 base and J by 1 base, leaving 1 base between them. Per germline, CDR1 SQVTM and CDR2 ANQGSEA. CDR3 in amino acids: CSVEVQETQYF. CDR3 nucleotides: TGCAGCGTTGAAGTCCAAGAGACCCAGTACTTC.

On this clone: The sample contains more than one DNA sequence encoding this CDR3. The chain combines TRBV29-1 with TRBJ2-5, with D perhaps TRBD2 (5 bases). There are 13 residues in the CDR3. The V end was cut by 3 bases, the J end by 2 bases, with 10 bases between. Germline CDR1 and CDR2: SQVTM and ANQGSEA. CDR3 sequence (DNA): TGCAGCGTTGACGGGGTTTTACAAGAGACCCAGTACTTC. The encoded protein is CSVDGVLQETQYF.

This clone was found a few times. This sequence joins TRBV25-1 and TRBJ1-2; the match to TRBD1 covers 12 bases. The junction had 6 bases not matched to a gene; V was cut back by 8 bases and J by 8 bases. Germline V gives CDR1 MGHDK, CDR2 SYGVNS. The CDR3 loop spans 13 amino acids. The CDR3 loop reads CASAGQGAQGYTF. The CDR3 DNA sequence: TGTGCCAGCGCGGGACAGGGGGCGCAGGGCTACACCTTC.

This sequence joins TRBV30 and TRBJ2-3; 9 positions match TRBD2. J gave up 4 bases and V 4 bases, and 9 bases lay outside the gene matches. The CDR3 consists of 15 residues. Germline CDR1 reads GTSNPN; CDR2 reads SVGIG (reference sequence). The CDR3 DNA reads as TGTGCCTGGAATTTGGCGGGAGGGCCGGCAGATACGCAGTATTTT. As protein: CAWNLAGGPADTQYF.

This clone was counted a single time. This chain connects TRBV19 to TRBJ1-1; no definite D call. The V gene lost 4 bases and the J gene lost 7 bases, with 7 bases spanning the gap. CDR3 size: 11 residues. Germline CDR1 and CDR2: LNHDA and SQIVND (reference sequence). CDR3 region: CASSTNGEAFF. The DNA for the CDR3 is TGTGCCAGTAGTACCAATGGTGAAGCTTTCTTT.

The chain employs TRBV2 and TRBJ1-1, with a weak D call TRBD1 (6 bases). The V gene lost 8 bases and the J gene lost 1 base, with 17 bases spanning the gap. Per the germline V gene, CDR1 is SNHLY and CDR2 is FYNNEI. The CDR3 is 15 amino acids. The CDR3 here is CASFRGQLGNTEAFF. The CDR3 DNA reads as TGTGCCAGCTTCAGAGGACAGTTGGGGAACACTGAAGCTTTCTTT.